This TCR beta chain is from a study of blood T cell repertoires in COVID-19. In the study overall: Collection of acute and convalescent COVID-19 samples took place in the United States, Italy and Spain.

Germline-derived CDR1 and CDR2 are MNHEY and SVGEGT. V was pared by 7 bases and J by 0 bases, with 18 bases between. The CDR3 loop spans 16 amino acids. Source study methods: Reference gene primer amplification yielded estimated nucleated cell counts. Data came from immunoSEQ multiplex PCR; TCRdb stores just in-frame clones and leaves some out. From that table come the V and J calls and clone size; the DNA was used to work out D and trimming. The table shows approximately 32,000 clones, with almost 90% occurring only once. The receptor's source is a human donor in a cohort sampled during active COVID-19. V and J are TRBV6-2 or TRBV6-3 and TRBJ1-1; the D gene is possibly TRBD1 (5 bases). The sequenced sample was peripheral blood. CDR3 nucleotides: TGTGCCAGCACCCCGCGGCGGGGGGTCATGAACACTGAAGCTTTCTTT. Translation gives CASTPRRGVMNTEAFF.